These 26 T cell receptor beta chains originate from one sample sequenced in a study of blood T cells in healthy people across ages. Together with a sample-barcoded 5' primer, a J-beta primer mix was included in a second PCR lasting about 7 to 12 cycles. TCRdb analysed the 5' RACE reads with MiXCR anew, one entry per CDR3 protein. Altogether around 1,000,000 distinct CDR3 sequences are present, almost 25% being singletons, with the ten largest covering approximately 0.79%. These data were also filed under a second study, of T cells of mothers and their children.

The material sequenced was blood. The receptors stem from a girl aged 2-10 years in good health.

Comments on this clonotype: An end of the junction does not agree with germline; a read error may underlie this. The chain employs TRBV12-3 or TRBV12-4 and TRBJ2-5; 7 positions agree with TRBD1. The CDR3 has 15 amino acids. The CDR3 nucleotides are TGTGCCAGCAGCCCTCAAGTGACAGGGCAAGAGACTCAGTACTTC. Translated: CASSPQVTGQETQYF.

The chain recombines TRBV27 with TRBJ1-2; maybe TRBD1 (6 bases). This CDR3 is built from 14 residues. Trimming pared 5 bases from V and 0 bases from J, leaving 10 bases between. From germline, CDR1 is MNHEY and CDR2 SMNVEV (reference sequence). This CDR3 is CASSIDRTNYGYTF. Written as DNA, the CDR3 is TGTGCCAGCAGTATAGACAGGACTAACTATGGCTACACCTTC.

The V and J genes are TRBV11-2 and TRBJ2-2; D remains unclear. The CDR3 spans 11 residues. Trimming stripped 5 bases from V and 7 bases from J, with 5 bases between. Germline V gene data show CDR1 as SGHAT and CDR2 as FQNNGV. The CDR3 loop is CASSAVGELFF. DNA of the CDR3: TGTGCCAGCAGCGCCGTCGGGGAGCTGTTTTTT.

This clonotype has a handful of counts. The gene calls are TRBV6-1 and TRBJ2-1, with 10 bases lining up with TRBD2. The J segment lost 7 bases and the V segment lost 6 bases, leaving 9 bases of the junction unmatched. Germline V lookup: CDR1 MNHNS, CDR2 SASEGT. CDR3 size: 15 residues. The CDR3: CASSPLAGAGNEQFF. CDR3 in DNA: TGTGCCAGCAGCCCCCTAGCGGGAGCTGGGAATGAGCAGTTCTTC.

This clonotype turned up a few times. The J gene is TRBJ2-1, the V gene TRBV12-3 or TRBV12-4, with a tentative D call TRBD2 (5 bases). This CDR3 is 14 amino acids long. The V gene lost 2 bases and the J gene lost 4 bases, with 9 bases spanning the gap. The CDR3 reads CASSLFGKYNEQFF. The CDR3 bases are TGTGCCAGCAGTTTATTCGGGAAGTACAATGAGCAGTTCTTC.

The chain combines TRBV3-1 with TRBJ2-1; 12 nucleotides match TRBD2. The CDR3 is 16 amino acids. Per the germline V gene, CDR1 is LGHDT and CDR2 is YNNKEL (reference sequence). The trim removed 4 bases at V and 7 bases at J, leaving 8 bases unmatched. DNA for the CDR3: TGTGCCAGCAGCCGCAGACTAGCGGGAGTAAGGAATGAGCAGTTCTTC. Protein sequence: CASSRRLAGVRNEQFF.

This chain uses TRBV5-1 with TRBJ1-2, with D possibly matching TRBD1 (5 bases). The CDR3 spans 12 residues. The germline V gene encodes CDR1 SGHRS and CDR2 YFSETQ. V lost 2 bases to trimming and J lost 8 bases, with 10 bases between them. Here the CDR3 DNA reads TGCGCCAGCAGCTTCGAGGGGTTCGGCTACACCTTC. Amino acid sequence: CASSFEGFGYTF.

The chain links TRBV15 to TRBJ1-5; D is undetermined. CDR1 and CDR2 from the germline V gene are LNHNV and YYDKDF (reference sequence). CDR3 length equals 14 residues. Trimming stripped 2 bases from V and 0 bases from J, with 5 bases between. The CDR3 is CATSRQYSNQPQHF. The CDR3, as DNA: TGTGCCACCAGCAGACAGTATAGCAATCAGCCCCAGCATTTT.

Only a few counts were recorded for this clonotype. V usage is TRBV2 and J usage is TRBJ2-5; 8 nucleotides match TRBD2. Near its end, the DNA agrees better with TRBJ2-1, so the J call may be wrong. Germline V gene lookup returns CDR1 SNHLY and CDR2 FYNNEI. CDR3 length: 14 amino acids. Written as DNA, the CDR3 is TGTGCCAGCAACCGGGAGGGGTTCTACAATGAGCAGTTCTTC. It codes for CASNREGFYNEQFF.

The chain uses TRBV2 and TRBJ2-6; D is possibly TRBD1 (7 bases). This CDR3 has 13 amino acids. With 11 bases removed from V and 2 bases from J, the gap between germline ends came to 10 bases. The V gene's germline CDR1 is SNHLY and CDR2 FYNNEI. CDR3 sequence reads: CAGGGAGANVLTF. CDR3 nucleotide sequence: TGTGCCGGAGGGGGCGCTGGGGCCAACGTCCTGACTTTC. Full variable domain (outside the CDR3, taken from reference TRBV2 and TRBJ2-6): EPEVTQTPSHQVTQMGQEVILRCVPISNHLYFYWYRQILGQKVEFLVSFYNNEISEKSEIFDDQFSVERPDGSNFTLKIRSTKLEDSAMYFCAGGGAGANVLTFGAGSRLTVL.

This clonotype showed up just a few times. CDR3 coding DNA: TGTGCCACCAGTGATTCTTCGGGGGATAAGTGGCATGGCTACACCTTC. As protein: CATSDSSGDKWHGYTF. The chain uses TRBV24-1 and TRBJ1-2; tentatively, D is TRBD1 (5 bases). Trimming cost V 2 bases and J 6 bases, with 18 bases left between them. Germline CDR1 and CDR2: KGHDR and SFDVKD. The CDR3 extends over 16 amino acids.

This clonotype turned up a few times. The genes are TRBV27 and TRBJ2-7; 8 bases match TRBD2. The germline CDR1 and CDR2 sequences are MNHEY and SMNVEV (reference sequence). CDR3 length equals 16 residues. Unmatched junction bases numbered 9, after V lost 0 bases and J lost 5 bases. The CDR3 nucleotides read TGTGCCAGCAGTTTATCTCCCGGGGGGGTAATGGACGAGCAGTACTTC. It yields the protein CASSLSPGGVMDEQYF.

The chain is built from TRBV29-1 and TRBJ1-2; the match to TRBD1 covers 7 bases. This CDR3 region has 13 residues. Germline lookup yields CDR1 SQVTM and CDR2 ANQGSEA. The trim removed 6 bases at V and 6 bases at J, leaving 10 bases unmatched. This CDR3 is CSVTAQGKDGYTF. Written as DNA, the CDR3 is TGCAGCGTCACGGCACAGGGGAAGGATGGCTACACCTTC.

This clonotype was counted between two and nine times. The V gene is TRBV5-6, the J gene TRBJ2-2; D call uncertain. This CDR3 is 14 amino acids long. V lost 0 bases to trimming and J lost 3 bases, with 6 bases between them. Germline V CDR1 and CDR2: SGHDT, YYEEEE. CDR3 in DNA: TGTGCCAGCAGCTTGGGGATTTACACCGGGGAGCTGTTTTTT. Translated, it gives CASSLGIYTGELFF.

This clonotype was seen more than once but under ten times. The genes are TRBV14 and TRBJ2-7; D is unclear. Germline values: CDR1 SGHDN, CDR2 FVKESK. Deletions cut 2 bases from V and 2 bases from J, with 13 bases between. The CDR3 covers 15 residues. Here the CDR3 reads CASSQRTLQTYEQYF. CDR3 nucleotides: TGTGCCAGCAGCCAAAGGACCCTCCAGACCTACGAGCAGTACTTC. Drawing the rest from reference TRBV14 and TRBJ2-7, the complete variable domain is EAGVTQFPSHSVIEKGQTVTLRCDPISGHDNLYWYRRVMGKEIKFLLHFVKESKQDESGMPNNRFLAERTGGTYSTLKVQPAELEDSGVYFCASSQRTLQTYEQYFGPGTRLTVT.

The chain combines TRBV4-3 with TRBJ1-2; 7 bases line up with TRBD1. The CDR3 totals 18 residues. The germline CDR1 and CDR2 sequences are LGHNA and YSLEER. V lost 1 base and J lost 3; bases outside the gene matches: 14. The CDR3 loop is CASSQVGQTSVSYYGYTF. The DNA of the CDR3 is TGCGCCAGCAGCCAAGTGGGACAGACATCCGTATCCTACTATGGCTACACCTTC.

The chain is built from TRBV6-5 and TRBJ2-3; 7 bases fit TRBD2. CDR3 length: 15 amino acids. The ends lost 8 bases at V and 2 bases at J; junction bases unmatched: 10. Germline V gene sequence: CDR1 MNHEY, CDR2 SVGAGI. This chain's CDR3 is CASLSVAGDTDTQYF. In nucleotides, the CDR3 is TGTGCCAGCCTCTCCGTGGCGGGGGACACAGATACGCAGTATTTT.

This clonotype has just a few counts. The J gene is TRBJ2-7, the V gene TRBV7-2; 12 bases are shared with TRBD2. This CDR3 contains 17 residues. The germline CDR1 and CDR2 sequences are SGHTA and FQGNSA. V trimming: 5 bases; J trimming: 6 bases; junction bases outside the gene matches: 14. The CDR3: CASSDRTSGKFLGEQYF. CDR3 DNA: TGTGCCAGCAGCGATCGGACTAGCGGGAAATTCCTGGGCGAGCAGTACTTC. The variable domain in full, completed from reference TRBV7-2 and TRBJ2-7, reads GAGVSQSPSNKVTEKGKDVELRCDPISGHTALYWYRQSLGQGLEFLIYFQGNSAPDKSGLPSDRFSAERTGGSVSTLTIQRTQQEDSAVYLCASSDRTSGKFLGEQYFGPGTRLTVT.

As DNA, the CDR3 is TGTGCCAGCAGCCCCTTGACTACCACCGGACGGAATGAGCAGTTCTTC. It translates to CASSPLTTTGRNEQFF. The chain couples TRBV27 to TRBJ2-1; the D gene is possibly TRBD2 (5 bases). From germline, CDR1 is MNHEY and CDR2 SMNVEV (reference sequence). This CDR3 region has 16 residues. V shed 6 bases and J shed 7 bases, with 22 bases lying between them.

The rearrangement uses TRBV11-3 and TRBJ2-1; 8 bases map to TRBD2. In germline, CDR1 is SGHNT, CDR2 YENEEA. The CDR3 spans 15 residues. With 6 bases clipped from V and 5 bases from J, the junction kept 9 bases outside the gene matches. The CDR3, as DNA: TGTGCCAGCAGTCCACCGTCGGGACTAGACAATGAGCAGTTCTTC. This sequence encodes CASSPPSGLDNEQFF.

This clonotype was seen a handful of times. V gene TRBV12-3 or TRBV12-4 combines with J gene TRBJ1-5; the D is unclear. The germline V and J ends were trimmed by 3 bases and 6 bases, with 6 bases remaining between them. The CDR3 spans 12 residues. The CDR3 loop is CASSLVAQPQHF. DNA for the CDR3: TGTGCCAGCAGTTTGGTTGCTCAGCCCCAGCATTTT.

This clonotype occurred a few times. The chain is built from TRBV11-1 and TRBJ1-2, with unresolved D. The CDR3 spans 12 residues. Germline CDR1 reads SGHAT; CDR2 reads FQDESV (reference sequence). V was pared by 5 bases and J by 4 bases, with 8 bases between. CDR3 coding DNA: TGTGCCAGCAGCCACCTTACCTATGGCTACACCTTC. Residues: CASSHLTYGYTF.

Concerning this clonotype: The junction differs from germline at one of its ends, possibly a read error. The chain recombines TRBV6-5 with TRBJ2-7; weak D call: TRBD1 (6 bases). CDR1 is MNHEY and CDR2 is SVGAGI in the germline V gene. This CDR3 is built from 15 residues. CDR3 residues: CASSYSATGSYGQYF. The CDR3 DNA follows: TGTGCCAGCAGTTACTCGGCGACAGGAAGCTACGGGCAGTACTTC.

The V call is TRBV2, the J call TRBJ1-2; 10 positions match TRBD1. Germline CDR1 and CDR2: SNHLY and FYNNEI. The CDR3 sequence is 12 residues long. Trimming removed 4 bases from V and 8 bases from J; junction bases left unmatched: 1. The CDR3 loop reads CASSGDRGGYTF. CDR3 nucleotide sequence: TGTGCCAGCAGTGGGGACAGGGGCGGCTACACCTTC.

The CDR3 reads CASSPGVGAFYEQYF. CDR3 DNA: TGTGCCAGCAGCCCAGGGGTAGGAGCCTTCTACGAGCAGTACTTC. This chain connects TRBV7-2 to TRBJ2-7; TRBD1 is a possible D gene (6 bases). Looked up from germline, CDR1 is SGHTA and CDR2 is FQGNSA. The CDR3 extends over 15 amino acids. Trimming took 5 bases from V and 3 from J, leaving 17 bases between them.

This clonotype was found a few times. Here the CDR3 DNA reads TGTGCCGGTCGGACTAGCGGAAACACAGATACGCAGTATTTT. This translates into CAGRTSGNTDTQYF. The chain combines TRBV28 with TRBJ2-3; 10 bases are shared with TRBD2. This CDR3 contains 14 residues. Germline-derived CDR1 and CDR2 are MDHEN and SYDVKM. Trimming took 11 bases from V and 2 from J; bases not matched to a gene: 7.